This record covers a single T cell receptor beta chain. Its antigen is not identified. One entry per CDR3 protein, called by TCRdb with MiXCR from the multiplex PCR reads. The profile shows about 31,000 distinct CDR3 sequences, less than 65% of them singletons. This entry belongs to a study of breast tumors, draining lymph nodes, adjacent tissues. General study findings and limits: Tumor T cell lymph node origin was a supported hypothesis, not proven. Tumors had less TCR diversity than lymph nodes, more than nontumor tissue. Data fit most tumor T cells coming from lymph node, expanding in tumor. Luminal-like breast cancer showed significantly greater tumor-nontumor repertoire similarity than basal-like breast cancer did.

The CDR3 covers 15 residues. The germline V gene has CDR1 SGHTA and CDR2 FQGNSA. The V and J ends lost 5 bases and 7 bases, in that order; junction bases with no gene match: 4. The receptor was derived from a female donor with breast cancer. Some clones in this sample may be carry-over from other donors' samples. The specimen sequenced was breast tumor tissue. The chain links TRBV7-2 to TRBJ2-1; 14 bases map to TRBD2. CDR3 coding DNA: TGTGCCAGCAGCCCCCGGACTAGCGGGAGGAATGAGCAGTTCTTC. It translates to CASSPRTSGRNEQFF. Based on the CDR3 plus reference TRBV7-2 and TRBJ2-1, the full variable domain is GAGVSQSPSNKVTEKGKDVELRCDPISGHTALYWYRQSLGQGLEFLIYFQGNSAPDKSGLPSDRFSAERTGGSVSTLTIQRTQQEDSAVYLCASSPRTSGRNEQFFGPGTRLTVL.